Sequencing of this T cell receptor (beta chain) was carried out in a study of post-analysis software for immune sequencing data. About this clonotype: What it recognizes is unknown.

TCR beta cDNA libraries included unique molecular identifiers. The source material, roughly 0.9 to 11 million T cells, gave rise to about 520,000 cDNA molecules. TCRdb re-called the PCR reads through MiXCR, storing one row per CDR3 protein. The sample holds roughly 700,000 distinct CDR3 sequences, roughly 27% seen once. Study observations and caveats: Compared with controls, patients showed significantly lower normalized Chao1 diversity. Compared with controls, patients had more of about 5 TRBV segments, including TRBV5-6, TRBV5-1 and TRBV20-1.

The CDR3 contains 15 residues. CDR1 and CDR2 (germline): LGHNA, YSLEER. The source of this sequence is a girl aged 10 to 17 with multiple sclerosis. V usage is TRBV4-3 and J usage is TRBJ2-1; a weak D match, TRBD2 (6 bases). The J call is uncertain, as TRBJ2-7 better fits the DNA end. Sequenced input: blood. DNA for the CDR3: TGCGCCAGCAGCCACAGTCGGGGGAACTACAATGAGCAGTACTTC. Amino acid sequence: CASSHSRGNYNEQYF.